The entry that follows covers one TCR beta chain sequence. This sample was taken from a study of shared clonotypes between healthy human individuals. This CDR3 has 20 amino acids. Germline lookup yields CDR1 MDHEN and CDR2 SYDVKM. The V segment lost 5 bases and the J segment 1 base; nucleotides outside the gene matches: 22. This table comes from immunoSEQ multiplex PCR, and its TCRdb copy is limited to in-frame clones, with some not included. This sample yields about 1.5 million clones, of which 95% to 99% are seen a single time; 0.45% belongs to the top ten. Input material: naive CD4+ T cells sorted from blood. As to subset: CD45RA+ positively selected. The sequence was obtained from a man under 40 in good health. The V and J genes are TRBV28 and TRBJ2-7, with 8 bases lining up with TRBD2. CDR3 nucleotides: TGTGCCAGCAGTCCGACTCGATCGGGTCTAGCGGGTAGGTTATCCTACGAGCAGTACTTC. This codes for CASSPTRSGLAGRLSYEQYF.